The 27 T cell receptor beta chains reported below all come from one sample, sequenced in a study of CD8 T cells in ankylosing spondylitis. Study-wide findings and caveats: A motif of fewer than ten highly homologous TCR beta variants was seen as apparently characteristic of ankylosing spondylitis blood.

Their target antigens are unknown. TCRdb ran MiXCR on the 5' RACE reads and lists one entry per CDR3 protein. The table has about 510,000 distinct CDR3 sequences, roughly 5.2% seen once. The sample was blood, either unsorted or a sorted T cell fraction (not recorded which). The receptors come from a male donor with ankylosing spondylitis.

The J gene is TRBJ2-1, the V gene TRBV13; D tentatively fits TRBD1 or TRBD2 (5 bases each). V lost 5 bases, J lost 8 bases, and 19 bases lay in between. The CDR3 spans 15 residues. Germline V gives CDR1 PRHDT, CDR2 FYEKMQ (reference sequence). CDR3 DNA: TGTGCCAGCAGCATCGGGACCCCGATAGTGGATGAGCAGTTCTTC. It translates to CASSIGTPIVDEQFF.

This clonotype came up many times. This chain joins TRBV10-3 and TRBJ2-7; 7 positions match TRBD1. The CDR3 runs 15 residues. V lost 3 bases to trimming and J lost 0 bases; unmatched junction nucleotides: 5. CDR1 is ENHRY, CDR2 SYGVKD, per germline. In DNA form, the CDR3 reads TGTGCCATCAGTGAAGGGGGCCTCTTCTCCTACGAGCAGTACTTC. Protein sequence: CAISEGGLFSYEQYF.

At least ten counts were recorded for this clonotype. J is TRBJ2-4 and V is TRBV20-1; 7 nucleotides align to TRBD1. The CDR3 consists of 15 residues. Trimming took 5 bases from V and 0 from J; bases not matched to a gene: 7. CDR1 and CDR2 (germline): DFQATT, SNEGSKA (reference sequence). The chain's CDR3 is CSAEKDRLAKNIQYF. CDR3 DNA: TGCAGTGCTGAAAAGGACAGGTTAGCCAAAAACATTCAGTACTTC.

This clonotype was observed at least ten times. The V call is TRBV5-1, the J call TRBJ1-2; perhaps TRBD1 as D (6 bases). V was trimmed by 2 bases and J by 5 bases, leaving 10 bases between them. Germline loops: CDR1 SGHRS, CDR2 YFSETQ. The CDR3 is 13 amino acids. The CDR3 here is CASSLLQGYGYTF. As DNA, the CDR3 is TGCGCCAGCAGCTTACTACAGGGATATGGCTACACCTTC.

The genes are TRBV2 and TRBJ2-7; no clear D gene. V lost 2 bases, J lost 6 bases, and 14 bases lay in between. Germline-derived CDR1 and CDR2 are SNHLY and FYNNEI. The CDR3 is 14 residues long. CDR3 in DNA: TGTGCCAGCAGTGAACGAGCCTGGGCGGCCGAGCAGTACTTC. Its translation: CASSERAWAAEQYF.

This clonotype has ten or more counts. CDR3 sequence reads: CSAALRGSPEAFF. The CDR3 coding sequence is TGCAGCGCGGCGCTTAGAGGAAGTCCTGAAGCTTTCTTT. This chain connects TRBV29-1 to TRBJ1-1; no clear D. CDR3 length: 13 amino acids. V lost 7 bases and J 6 bases, leaving 18 bases between the germline ends. Germline V gives CDR1 SQVTM, CDR2 ANQGSEA.

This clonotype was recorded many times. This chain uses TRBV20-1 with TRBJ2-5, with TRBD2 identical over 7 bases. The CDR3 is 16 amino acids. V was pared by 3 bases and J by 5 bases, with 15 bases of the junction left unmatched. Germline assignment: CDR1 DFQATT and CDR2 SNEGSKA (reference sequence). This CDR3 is CSARETGRGGGETQYF. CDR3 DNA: TGCAGTGCTAGGGAGACCGGCCGCGGGGGAGGCGAGACCCAGTACTTC.

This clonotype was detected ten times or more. The CDR3 DNA follows: TGTGCCAGCAGTCCCTCGGGGGTAGCGGGAACAGATACGCAGTATTTT. Its translation: CASSPSGVAGTDTQYF. This chain links TRBV28 with TRBJ2-3; the match to TRBD2 covers 8 bases. The V gene's germline CDR1 is MDHEN and CDR2 SYDVKM. Trimming took 5 bases from V and 3 from J; bases not matched to a gene: 10. CDR3 length equals 16 residues.

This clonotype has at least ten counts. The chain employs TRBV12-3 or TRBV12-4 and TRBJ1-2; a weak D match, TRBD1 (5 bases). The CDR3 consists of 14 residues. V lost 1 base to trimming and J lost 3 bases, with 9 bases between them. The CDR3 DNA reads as TGTGCCAGCAGTTTAGGGGGGGGATACTATGGCTACACCTTC. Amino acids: CASSLGGGYYGYTF.

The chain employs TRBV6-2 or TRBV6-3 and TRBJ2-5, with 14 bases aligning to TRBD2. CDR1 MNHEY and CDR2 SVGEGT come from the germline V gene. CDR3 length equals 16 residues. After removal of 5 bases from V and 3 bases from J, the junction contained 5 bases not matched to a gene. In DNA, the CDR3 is TGTGCCAGCAGTACCCCGGGACTAGCGGGGGAAGAGACCCAGTACTTC. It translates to CASSTPGLAGEETQYF.

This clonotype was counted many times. CDR3 sequence reads: CASKGMNQETQYF. The CDR3 nucleotides read TGTGCCAGCAAGGGGATGAACCAAGAGACCCAGTACTTC. This chain uses TRBV7-2 with TRBJ2-5; D might be TRBD1 (5 bases). The CDR3 has 13 amino acids. V dropped 7 bases and J dropped 0 bases, with 9 bases sitting between them. Germline loops: CDR1 SGHTA, CDR2 FQGNSA. Drawing the rest from reference TRBV7-2 and TRBJ2-5, the complete variable domain is GAGVSQSPSNKVTEKGKDVELRCDPISGHTALYWYRQSLGQGLEFLIYFQGNSAPDKSGLPSDRFSAERTGGSVSTLTIQRTQQEDSAVYLCASKGMNQETQYFGPGTRLLVL.

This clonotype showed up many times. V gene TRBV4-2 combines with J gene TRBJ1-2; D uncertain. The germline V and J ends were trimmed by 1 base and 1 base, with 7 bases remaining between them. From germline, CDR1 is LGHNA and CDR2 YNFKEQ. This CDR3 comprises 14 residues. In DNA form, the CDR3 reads TGTGCCAGCAGCCAAGGGGTTGTTAACTATGGCTACACCTTC. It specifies CASSQGVVNYGYTF.

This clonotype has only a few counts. The CDR3 spells CSARDLRAATWSSYEQYF. The CDR3 DNA follows: TGCAGTGCTAGAGATCTGAGGGCAGCTACCTGGAGCTCCTACGAGCAGTACTTC. The chain links TRBV20-1 to TRBJ2-7; possibly TRBD2 for D (5 bases). The CDR3 covers 18 residues. Germline CDR1 and CDR2: DFQATT and SNEGSKA (reference sequence). V lost 0 bases to trimming and J lost 0 bases, with 21 bases between them.

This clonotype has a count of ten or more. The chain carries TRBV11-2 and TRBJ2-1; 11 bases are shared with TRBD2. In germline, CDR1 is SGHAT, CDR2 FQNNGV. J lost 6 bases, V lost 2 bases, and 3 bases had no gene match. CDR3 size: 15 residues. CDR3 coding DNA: TGTGCCAGCAGCTTAAGACTAGCGGGATCCAATGAGCAGTTCTTC. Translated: CASSLRLAGSNEQFF.

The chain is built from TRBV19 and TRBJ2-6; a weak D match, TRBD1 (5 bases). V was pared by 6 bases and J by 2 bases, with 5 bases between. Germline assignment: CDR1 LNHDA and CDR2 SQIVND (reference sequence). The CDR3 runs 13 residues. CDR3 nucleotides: TGTGCCAGTAGGGACACTGGGGCCAACGTCCTGACTTTC. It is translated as CASRDTGANVLTF.

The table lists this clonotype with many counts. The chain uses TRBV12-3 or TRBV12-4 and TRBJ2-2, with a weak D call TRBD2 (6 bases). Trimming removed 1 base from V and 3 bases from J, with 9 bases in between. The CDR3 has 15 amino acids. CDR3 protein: CASSLGGGYTGELFF. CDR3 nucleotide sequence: TGTGCCAGCAGTTTAGGTGGGGGGTACACCGGGGAGCTGTTTTTT.

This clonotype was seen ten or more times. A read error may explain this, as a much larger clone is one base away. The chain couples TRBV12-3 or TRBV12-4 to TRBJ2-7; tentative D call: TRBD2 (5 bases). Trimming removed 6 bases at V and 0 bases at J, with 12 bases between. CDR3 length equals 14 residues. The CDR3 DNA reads TGTGCCAGCAGCCGTATGGGGAGCTCCTACGAGCAGTACTTC. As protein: CASSRMGSSYEQYF.

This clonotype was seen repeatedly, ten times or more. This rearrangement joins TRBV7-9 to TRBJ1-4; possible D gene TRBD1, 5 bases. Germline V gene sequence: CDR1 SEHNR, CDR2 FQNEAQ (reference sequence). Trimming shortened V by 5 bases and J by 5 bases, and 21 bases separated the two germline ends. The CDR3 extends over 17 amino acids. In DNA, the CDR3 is TGTGCCAGCAGCACACGCCTAGCAGGGTGGGGGAATGAAAAACTGTTTTTT. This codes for CASSTRLAGWGNEKLFF. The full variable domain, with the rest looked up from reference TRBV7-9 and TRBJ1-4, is DTGVSQNPRHKITKRGQNVTFRCDPISEHNRLYWYRQTLGQGPEFLTYFQNEAQLEKSRLLSDRFSAERPKGSFSTLEIQRTEQGDSAMYLCASSTRLAGWGNEKLFFGSGTQLSVL.

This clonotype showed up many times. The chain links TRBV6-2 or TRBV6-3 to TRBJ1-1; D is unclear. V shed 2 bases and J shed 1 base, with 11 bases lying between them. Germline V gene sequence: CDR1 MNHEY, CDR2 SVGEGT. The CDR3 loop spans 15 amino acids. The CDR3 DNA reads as TGTGCCAGCAGTTACGTGGGGAGAGGGAACACTGAAGCTTTCTTT. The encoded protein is CASSYVGRGNTEAFF.

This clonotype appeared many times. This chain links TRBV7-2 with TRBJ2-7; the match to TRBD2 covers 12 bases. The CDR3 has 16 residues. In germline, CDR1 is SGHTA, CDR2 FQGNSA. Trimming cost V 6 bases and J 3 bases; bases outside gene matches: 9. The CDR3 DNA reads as TGTGCCAGCAGAAACCCTCGACTAGCGGGGGACTACGAGCAGTACTTC. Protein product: CASRNPRLAGDYEQYF. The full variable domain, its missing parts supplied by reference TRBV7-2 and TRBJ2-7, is GAGVSQSPSNKVTEKGKDVELRCDPISGHTALYWYRQSLGQGLEFLIYFQGNSAPDKSGLPSDRFSAERTGGSVSTLTIQRTQQEDSAVYLCASRNPRLAGDYEQYFGPGTRLTVT.

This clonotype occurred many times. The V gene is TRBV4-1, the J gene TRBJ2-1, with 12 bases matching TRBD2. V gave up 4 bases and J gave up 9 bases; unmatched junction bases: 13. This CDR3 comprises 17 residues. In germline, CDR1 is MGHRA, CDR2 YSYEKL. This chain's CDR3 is CASSLGRLAGAGGEQFF. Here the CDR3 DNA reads TGCGCCAGCAGCCTAGGTAGACTAGCGGGAGCTGGCGGTGAGCAGTTCTTC.

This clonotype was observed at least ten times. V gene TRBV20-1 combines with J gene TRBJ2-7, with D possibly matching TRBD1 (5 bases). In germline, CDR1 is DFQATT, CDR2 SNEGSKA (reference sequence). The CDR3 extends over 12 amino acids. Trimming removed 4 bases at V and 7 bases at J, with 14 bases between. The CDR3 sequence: CSATRTSGEQYF. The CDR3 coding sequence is TGCAGTGCTACAAGGACGTCAGGGGAGCAGTACTTC.

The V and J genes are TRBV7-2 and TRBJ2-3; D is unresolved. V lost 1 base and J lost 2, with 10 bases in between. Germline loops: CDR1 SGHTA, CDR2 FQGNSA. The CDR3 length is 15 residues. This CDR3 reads CASSLVTAPTDTQYF. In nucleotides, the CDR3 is TGTGCCAGCAGCTTAGTCACAGCCCCCACAGATACGCAGTATTTT.

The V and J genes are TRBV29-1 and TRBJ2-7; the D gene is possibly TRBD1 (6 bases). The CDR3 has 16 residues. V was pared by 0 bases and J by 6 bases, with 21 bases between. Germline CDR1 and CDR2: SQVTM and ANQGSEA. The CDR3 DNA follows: TGCAGCGTTGAAGATCATTGGACAGTTGGGGATCGCGAGCAGTACTTC. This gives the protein CSVEDHWTVGDREQYF.

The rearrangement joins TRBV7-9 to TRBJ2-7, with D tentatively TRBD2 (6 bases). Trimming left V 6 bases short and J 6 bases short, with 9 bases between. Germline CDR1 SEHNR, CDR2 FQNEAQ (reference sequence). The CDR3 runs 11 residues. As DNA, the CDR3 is TGTGCCAGCAGAACGACTAGCGAGCAGTACTTC. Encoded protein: CASRTTSEQYF.

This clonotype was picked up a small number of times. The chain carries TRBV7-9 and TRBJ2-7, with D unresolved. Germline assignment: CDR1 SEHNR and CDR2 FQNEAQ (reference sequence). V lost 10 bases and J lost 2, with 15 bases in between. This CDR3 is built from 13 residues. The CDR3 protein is CATSHSDPYEQYF. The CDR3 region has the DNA TGTGCCACCAGTCACAGCGATCCCTACGAGCAGTACTTC.

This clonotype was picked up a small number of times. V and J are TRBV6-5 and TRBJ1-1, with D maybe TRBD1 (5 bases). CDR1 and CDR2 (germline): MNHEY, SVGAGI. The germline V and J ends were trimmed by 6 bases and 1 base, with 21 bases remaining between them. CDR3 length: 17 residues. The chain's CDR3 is CASSYGTGRRSNTEAFF. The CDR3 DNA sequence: TGTGCCAGCAGCTACGGGACGGGACGCAGGTCGAACACTGAAGCTTTCTTT.